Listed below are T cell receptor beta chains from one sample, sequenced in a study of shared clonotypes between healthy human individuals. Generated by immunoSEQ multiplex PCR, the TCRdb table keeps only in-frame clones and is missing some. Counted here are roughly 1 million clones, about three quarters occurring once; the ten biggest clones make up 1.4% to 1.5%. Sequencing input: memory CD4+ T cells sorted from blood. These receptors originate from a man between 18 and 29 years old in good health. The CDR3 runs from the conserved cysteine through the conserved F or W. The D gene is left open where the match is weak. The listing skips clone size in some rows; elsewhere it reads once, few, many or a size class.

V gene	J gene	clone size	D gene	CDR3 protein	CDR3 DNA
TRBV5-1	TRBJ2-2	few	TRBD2	CASSLELATPGELFF	TGCGCCAGCAGCTTGGAACTAGCGACCCCCGGGGAGCTGTTTTTT
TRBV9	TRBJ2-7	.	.	CASSASLGGDYEQYF	TGTGCCAGCAGCGCGAGCCTCGGAGGGGACTACGAGCAGTACTTC
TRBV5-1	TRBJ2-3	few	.	CASSLAPTDTQYF	TGCGCCAGCAGCTTGGCCCCCACAGATACGCAGTATTTT
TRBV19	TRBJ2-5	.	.	CASSKRFRRGGKTALNQETQYF	TGTGCCAGTAGTAAGAGGTTCCGTCGGGGTGGAAAAACAGCCCTGAATCAAGAGACCCAGTACTTC
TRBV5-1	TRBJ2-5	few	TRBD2	CASSESGGETQYF	TGCGCCAGCAGCGAGAGCGGGGGTGAGACCCAGTACTTC
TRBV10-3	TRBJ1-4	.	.	CAISESRGFGEKLFF	TGTGCCATCAGTGAGTCGAGGGGTTTTGGTGAAAAACTGTTTTTT
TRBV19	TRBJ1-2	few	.	CASSPRQALRGYTF	TGTGCCAGTAGCCCCAGACAGGCGCTAAGGGGCTACACCTTC
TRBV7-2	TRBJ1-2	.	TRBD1	CASNLNTGAGYGYTF	TGTGCCAGCAACCTAAATACAGGGGCGGGCTATGGCTACACCTTC
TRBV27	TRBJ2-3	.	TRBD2	CASSLRRGGRTDTQYF	TGTGCCAGCAGTTTGAGGCGGGGGGGACGCACAGATACGCAGTATTTT
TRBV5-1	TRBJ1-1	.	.	CASSYGAASEAFF	TGCGCCAGCAGCTATGGAGCGGCCAGTGAAGCTTTCTTT
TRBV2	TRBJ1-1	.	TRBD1	CASRRTGGTEAFF	TGTGCCAGCAGAAGGACAGGGGGCACTGAAGCTTTCTTT
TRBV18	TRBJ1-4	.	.	CASHRGDNEKLFF	TGTGCCAGCCACCGGGGAGATAATGAAAAACTGTTTTTT
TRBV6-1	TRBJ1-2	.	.	CASTLGGYGYTF	TGTGCCAGCACCCTAGGGGGCTATGGCTACACCTTC
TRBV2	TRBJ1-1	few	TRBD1	CASSGDRGPTEAFF	TGTGCCAGCAGTGGGGACAGGGGGCCTACTGAAGCTTTCTTT
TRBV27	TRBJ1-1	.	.	CASSSLGQKAFF	TGTGCCAGCAGTTCGCTAGGGCAAAAGGCTTTCTTT
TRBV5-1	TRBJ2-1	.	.	CASSLAGDSSYNEQFF	TGCGCCAGCAGCTTGGCAGGCGACAGCTCCTACAATGAGCAGTTCTTC
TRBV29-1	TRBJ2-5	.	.	CSVELGETQYF	TGCAGCGTTGAGCTGGGGGAGACCCAGTACTTC
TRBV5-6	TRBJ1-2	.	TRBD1	CASSIDRGDGYTF	TGTGCCAGCAGCATAGACAGGGGAGATGGCTACACCTTC
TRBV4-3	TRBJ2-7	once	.	CASSQDTPYEQYF	TGCGCCAGCAGCCAAGATACCCCCTACGAGCAGTACTTC
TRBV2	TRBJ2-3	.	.	CASATAGTDTQYF	TGTGCCAGCGCGACGGCCGGTACAGATACGCAGTATTTT
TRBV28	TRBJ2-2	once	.	CASTHTGELFF	TGTGCCAGCACGCACACCGGGGAGCTGTTTTTT
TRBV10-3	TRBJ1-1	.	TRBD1	CASSRDRVNTEAFF	TGTGCCAGCTCCCGGGACAGGGTGAACACTGAAGCTTTCTTT
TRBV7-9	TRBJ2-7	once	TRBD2	CASRPGLAGVDEQYF	TGTGCCAGCAGACCGGGACTAGCGGGAGTGGACGAGCAGTACTTC
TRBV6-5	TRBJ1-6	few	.	CASSSRTGAYNSPLHF	TGTGCCAGCAGTTCCCGGACCGGGGCCTATAATTCACCCCTCCACTTT
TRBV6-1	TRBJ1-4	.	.	CASSGQLGGGEKLFF	TGTGCCAGCAGTGGACAATTAGGGGGGGGTGAAAAACTGTTTTTT
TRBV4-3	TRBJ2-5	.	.	CASSQGLAVNQETQYF	TGCGCCAGCAGCCAAGGTCTAGCTGTAAACCAAGAGACCCAGTACTTC
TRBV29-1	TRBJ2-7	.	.	CSVGAGVGYEQYF	TGCAGCGTTGGAGCTGGGGTTGGGTACGAGCAGTACTTC
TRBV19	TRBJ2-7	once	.	CASSISQGINYEQYF	TGTGCCAGTAGTATTTCACAGGGAATAAACTACGAGCAGTACTTC
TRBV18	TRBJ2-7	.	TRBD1	CASSQSGGNEQYF	TGTGCCAGCTCACAATCAGGGGGCAACGAGCAGTACTTC
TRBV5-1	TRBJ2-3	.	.	CASSLAGDTQYF	TGCGCCAGCAGCTTGGCGGGGGATACGCAGTATTTT
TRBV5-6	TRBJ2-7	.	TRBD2	CASSLFLAGGFTSYEQYF	TGTGCCAGCAGCTTATTTCTAGCGGGGGGCTTTACATCCTACGAGCAGTACTTC
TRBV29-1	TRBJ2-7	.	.	CSALKDRSSYEQYF	TGCAGCGCGTTAAAGGACCGAAGCTCCTACGAGCAGTACTTC
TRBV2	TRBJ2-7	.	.	CASSERTAIPYEQYF	TGTGCCAGCAGTGAACGGACAGCAATCCCCTACGAGCAGTACTTC
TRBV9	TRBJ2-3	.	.	CASSVDTLNTQYF	TGTGCCAGCAGCGTTGACACCCTAAATACGCAGTATTTT
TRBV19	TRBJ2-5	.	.	CASSIGNRAQETQYF	TGTGCCAGTAGTATAGGAAACAGGGCCCAAGAGACCCAGTACTTC
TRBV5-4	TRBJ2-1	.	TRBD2	CASSLAGDLNEQFF	TGTGCCAGCAGTCTAGCGGGGGACTTAAATGAGCAGTTCTTC
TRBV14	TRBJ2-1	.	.	CASNSLGTGEQFF	TGTGCCAGCAATTCCCTCGGGACTGGTGAGCAGTTCTTC
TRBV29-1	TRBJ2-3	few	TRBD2	CSVEDTAGGRGVYF	TGCAGCGTTGAAGATACAGCGGGAGGGCGGGGGGTGTATTTT
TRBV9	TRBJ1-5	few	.	CASSGTAAGQPQHF	TGTGCCAGCAGCGGGACAGCGGCGGGGCAGCCCCAGCATTTT
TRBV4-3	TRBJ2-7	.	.	CASSQEGQAGYEQYF	TGCGCCAGCAGCCAAGAAGGCCAGGCTGGCTACGAGCAGTACTTC
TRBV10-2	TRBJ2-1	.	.	CASSEGEDRIFYNEQFF	TGCGCCAGCAGTGAGGGGGAAGATCGTATTTTTTACAATGAGCAGTTCTTC
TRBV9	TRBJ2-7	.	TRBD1	CASSGWDRPYEQYF	TGTGCCAGCAGCGGGTGGGACAGGCCCTACGAGCAGTACTTC
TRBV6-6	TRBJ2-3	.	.	CASSAPPADTQYF	TGTGCCAGCAGTGCCCCGCCCGCAGATACGCAGTATTTT
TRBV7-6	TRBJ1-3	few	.	CASSLQDSGNTIYF	TGTGCCAGCAGCTTACAGGATTCTGGAAACACCATATATTTT
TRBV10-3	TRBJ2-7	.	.	CAISESGTTLKQYF	TGTGCCATCAGTGAGTCCGGGACGACGCTCAAGCAGTACTTC
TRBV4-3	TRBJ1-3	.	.	CASSQDPGAYSGNTIYF	TGCGCCAGCAGCCAAGATCCGGGGGCATACTCTGGAAACACCATATATTTT
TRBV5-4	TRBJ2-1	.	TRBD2	CASSSPSGDNEQFF	TGTGCCAGCAGCTCCCCTAGCGGAGACAATGAGCAGTTCTTC
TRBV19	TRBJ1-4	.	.	CASSVQGGPTEKLFF	TGTGCCAGTAGTGTCCAGGGTGGGCCAACCGAAAAACTGTTTTTT
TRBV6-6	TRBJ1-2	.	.	CASSLQGDYGYTF	TGTGCCAGCAGTTTACAGGGCGACTATGGCTACACCTTC
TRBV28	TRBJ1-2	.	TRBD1	CAIHPRGPYGYTF	TGTGCCATTCACCCCAGGGGGCCTTATGGCTACACCTTC
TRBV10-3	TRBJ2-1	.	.	CAISESGKQFF	TGTGCCATCAGTGAGAGCGGAAAGCAGTTCTTC
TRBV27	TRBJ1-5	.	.	CASSLERGRQPQHF	TGTGCCAGCAGTTTAGAGAGGGGCAGACAGCCCCAGCATTTT
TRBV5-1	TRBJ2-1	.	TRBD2	CASSLVGTSGYNEQFF	TGCGCCAGCAGCTTGGTAGGGACTAGCGGCTACAATGAGCAGTTCTTC
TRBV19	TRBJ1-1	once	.	CASSTHRGGSTEAFF	TGTGCCAGTAGTACCCATAGGGGGGGGAGCACTGAAGCTTTCTTT
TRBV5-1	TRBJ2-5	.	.	CASSRAVEETQYF	TGCGCCAGCAGCCGCGCAGTGGAAGAGACCCAGTACTTC
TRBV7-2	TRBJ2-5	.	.	CASSLVAGVTGETQYF	TGTGCCAGCAGCTTAGTCGCGGGCGTTACGGGGGAGACCCAGTACTTC
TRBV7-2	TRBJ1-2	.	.	CASSLGPQQSNYGYTF	TGTGCCAGCAGCTTAGGCCCCCAACAGAGTAACTATGGCTACACCTTC
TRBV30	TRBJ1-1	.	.	CAWNSVGFAEAFF	TGTGCCTGGAACTCGGTAGGTTTCGCTGAAGCTTTCTTT